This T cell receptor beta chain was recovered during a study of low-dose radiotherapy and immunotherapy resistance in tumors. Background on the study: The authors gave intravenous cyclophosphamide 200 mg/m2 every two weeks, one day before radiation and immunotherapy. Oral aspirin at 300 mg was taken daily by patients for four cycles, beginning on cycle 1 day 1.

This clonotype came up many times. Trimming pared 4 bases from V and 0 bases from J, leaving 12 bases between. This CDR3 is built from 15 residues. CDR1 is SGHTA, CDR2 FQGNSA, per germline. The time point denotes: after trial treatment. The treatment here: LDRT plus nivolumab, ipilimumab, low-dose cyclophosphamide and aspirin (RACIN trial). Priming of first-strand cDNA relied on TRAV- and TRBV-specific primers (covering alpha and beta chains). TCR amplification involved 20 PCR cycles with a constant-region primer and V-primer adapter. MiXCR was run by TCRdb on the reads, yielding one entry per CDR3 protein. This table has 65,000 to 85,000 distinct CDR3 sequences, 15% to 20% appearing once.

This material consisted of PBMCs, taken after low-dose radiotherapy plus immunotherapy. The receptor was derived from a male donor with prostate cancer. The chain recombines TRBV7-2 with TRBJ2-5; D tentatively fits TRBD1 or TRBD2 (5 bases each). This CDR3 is CASSSLRGHQETQYF. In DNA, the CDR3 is TGTGCCAGCAGCTCGCTCCGGGGCCACCAAGAGACCCAGTACTTC. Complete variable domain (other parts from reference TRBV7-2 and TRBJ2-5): GAGVSQSPSNKVTEKGKDVELRCDPISGHTALYWYRQSLGQGLEFLIYFQGNSAPDKSGLPSDRFSAERTGGSVSTLTIQRTQQEDSAVYLCASSSLRGHQETQYFGPGTRLLVL.